The next 18 T cell receptor beta chains were all read from a single sample in a study of T cells in women clearing cervical HPV infection. Profiling relied on immunoSEQ multiplex PCR, and the TCRdb table lists in-frame clones only, not all of them. This sample's table has about 16,000 clones. The specimen was blood buffy coat. These receptors were collected from a woman between 18 and 70 years old with a cervical HPV16 infection that either progressed to CIN3+ or cleared (not recorded which).

Note on this clone: The CDR3 end is not reached by the read, which stops 3 residues before it; the germline J gene fills it in. The V gene is TRBV29-1, the J gene TRBJ2-7; D gene unclear. Germline values: CDR1 SQVTM, CDR2 ANQGSEA. The CDR3 sequence is 10 residues long. The ends were cut back, 4 bases at V and 5 bases at J, with 6 bases in the middle. The sequenced CDR3 bases are TGCAGCGTTGGCACAGACGAG. As protein: CSVGTDE. The CDR3 as a whole reads CSVGTDEQYF.

This clone is labeled medium-sized based on frequency. The read gets to within 3 residues of the CDR3 end, and the germline J gene fills in the rest. The chain has TRBV6-1 and TRBJ1-4; D ambiguous. The V gene lost 1 base and the J gene lost 7 bases, with 13 bases spanning the gap. CDR1 and CDR2 (germline): MNHNS, SASEGT. This CDR3 comprises 15 residues. CDR3 region: CASSEGAATIEKLFF. The part of the CDR3 DNA that was read is TGTGCCAGCAGTGAAGGGGCAGCTACCATTGAAAAA.

For this clone: The read is 3 residues too short to cover the CDR3 end, so that end is filled in from the germline J gene. This chain uses TRBV2 with TRBJ1-4, with D maybe TRBD1 (6 bases). V shed 10 bases and J shed 7 bases, with 16 bases lying between them. Germline CDR1 SNHLY, CDR2 FYNNEI. CDR3 size: 13 residues. CDR3 DNA (partial): TGTGCCACTAACAGGGCCCTTGGTGAAAAA. This translates into CATNRALGEK. The CDR3 as a whole reads CATNRALGEKLFF.

The sequenced CDR3 bases are TGTGCCAGTATAGAGAGTATCCGGGGAAATCAGCCG. It is translated as CASIESIRGNQP. In full, the CDR3 is CASIESIRGNQPQYF. The chain couples TRBV19 to TRBJ2-3; possible D gene TRBD2, 5 bases. Read data end 3 residues before the CDR3 end; the end is taken from the germline J gene. This CDR3 comprises 15 residues. Germline values: CDR1 LNHDA, CDR2 SQIVND (reference sequence).

As to this clone: Coverage ceases 3 residues before the CDR3 finishes, and the germline J gene fills in the end. The chain joins TRBV5-1 to TRBJ2-7; maybe TRBD2 (5 bases). CDR1 SGHRS and CDR2 YFSETQ come from the germline V gene. The CDR3 contains 16 residues. V was shortened by 6 bases and J by 2 bases, with 21 bases between the two germline ends. The CDR3 DNA, read in part, is TGCGCCAGCAAAGGAGGTAGCACCGTGTCAGCCTACGAG. It yields the protein CASKGGSTVSAYE. The whole CDR3 region reads CASKGGSTVSAYEQYF.

On this clone itself: The read ends 3 residues before the CDR3 terminus; that terminus is restored from the germline J gene. The V call is TRBV20-1, the J call TRBJ2-4, with TRBD2 matching over 9 bases. Germline CDR1 is DFQATT and CDR2 is SNEGSKA (reference sequence). V shed 3 bases and J 0 bases; nucleotides not matched to a gene: 3. The CDR3 is 15 residues long. Here the CDR3 reads CSASPLAGAKNIQYF. The CDR3 bases that were read are TGCAGTGCTAGTCCACTAGCGGGAGCCAAAAACATT.

For this clone: The read ends 3 residues shy of where the CDR3 ends; the end is completed using the germline J gene. The chain is built from TRBV10-3 and TRBJ2-7, with 8 bases lining up with TRBD1. The CDR3 has 17 amino acids. The J segment lost 2 bases and the V segment lost 0 bases, leaving 9 bases of the junction unmatched. Germline loops: CDR1 ENHRY, CDR2 SYGVKD. The CDR3 reads CAISESGVPDRAYEQYF. The CDR3 DNA, read in part, is TGTGCCATCAGTGAGTCAGGTGTACCGGACAGGGCCTACGAG.

With regard to this clone: The DNA ends 3 residues before the CDR3 does, and the rest of the CDR3 is filled in from the germline J gene. The genes are TRBV20-1 and TRBJ2-4; D gene uncertain. Germline V gene data show CDR1 as DFQATT and CDR2 as SNEGSKA (reference sequence). The CDR3 consists of 12 residues. CDR3 loop: CSAHDTPYGQYF. The CDR3 DNA, read in part, is TGCAGTGCCCACGACACACCCTATGGT.

A word on this clone: The sequence runs out 3 residues before the end of the CDR3; the remainder is reconstructed from the germline J gene. This chain links TRBV13 with TRBJ2-7; D remains ambiguous. The CDR3 covers 15 residues. CDR1 is PRHDT and CDR2 is FYEKMQ in the germline V gene (reference sequence). Trimming took off 0 bases at V and 0 bases at J, with 9 bases between the two ends. The CDR3 bases that were read are TGTGCCAGCAGCTTAGGGCGCCCCAACTCCTACGAG. This gives the protein CASSLGRPNSYE. The entire CDR3 protein is CASSLGRPNSYEQYF.

About this clone itself: From the germline J gene comes the end of the CDR3, since the read stops 3 residues before it. V gene TRBV7-9 combines with J gene TRBJ1-5; TRBD1 aligns across 10 bases. Trimming cost V 3 bases and J 7 bases; bases outside gene matches: 6. The V gene's germline CDR1 is SEHNR and CDR2 FQNEAQ (reference sequence). CDR3 size: 15 residues. CDR3 DNA (partial): TGTGCCAGCAGCTTGACAGGGGGCCGCGAACAGCCC. Protein sequence: CASSLTGGREQP. The full CDR3 is CASSLTGGREQPQHF.

Concerning this clone: The read terminates 3 residues ahead of where the CDR3 ends, so the germline J gene completes it. The V gene is TRBV14, the J gene TRBJ2-2, with 8 bases lining up with TRBD1. CDR3 length: 17 residues. Germline CDR1 is SGHDN and CDR2 is FVKESK. The covered CDR3 bases are TGTGCCAGCAGCCAAGAGAAGTGGGACAGGAAGAATTCACCG. It translates to CASSQEKWDRKNSP. The whole CDR3 sequence reads CASSQEKWDRKNSPLFF. The full variable domain, in which reference TRBV14 and TRBJ2-2 provide the parts outside the CDR3, is EAGVTQFPSHSVIEKGQTVTLRCDPISGHDNLYWYRRVMGKEIKFLLHFVKESKQDESGMPNNRFLAERTGGTYSTLKVQPAELEDSGVYFCASSQEKWDRKNSPLFFGEGSRLTVL.

In the case of this clone: The read finishes 3 residues shy of the CDR3 end, and the germline J gene is used to complete it. The chain carries TRBV11-3 and TRBJ2-2; 7 bases fit TRBD1. The germline gives CDR1 SGHNT, CDR2 YENEEA. There are 15 residues in the CDR3. The sequenced part of the CDR3 DNA is TGTGCCAGCAGCAAACAGGGGTCTGGGGCCAACGTG. The encoded protein is CASSKQGSGANV. The whole CDR3 sequence is CASSKQGSGANVLFF.

On this clone itself: The read ends 3 residues before the CDR3 terminus; that terminus is restored from the germline J gene. The J gene is TRBJ2-2, the V gene TRBV20-1; D might be TRBD1 (7 bases). Germline V gene data show CDR1 as DFQATT and CDR2 as SNEGSKA (reference sequence). The CDR3 has 13 amino acids. CDR3 bases read: TGCAGTGCTAGACAGGGGGGTGATTCACCG. This gives the protein CSARQGGDSP. The entire CDR3 sequence reads CSARQGGDSPLFF.

Worth noting for this clone: The CDR3 end lies 3 residues beyond the end of the read and is filled in from the germline J gene. V and J are TRBV2 and TRBJ2-2; D remains unclear. This CDR3 region has 12 residues. V was pared by 7 bases and J by 3 bases, with 6 bases between. Germline loops: CDR1 SNHLY, CDR2 FYNNEI. CDR3 residues: CASNFHTGELFF. Incomplete CDR3 DNA: TGTGCCAGCAACTTCCACACCGGGGAG.

On this clone: The DNA ends 3 residues before the CDR3 does, and the rest of the CDR3 is filled in from the germline J gene. The chain has TRBV5-4 and TRBJ2-1, with D perhaps matching TRBD2 (5 bases). The CDR3 contains 13 residues. V shed 1 base and J shed 8 bases, with 10 bases lying between them. Germline V gene lookup returns CDR1 SGHNT and CDR2 YYREEE (reference sequence). The DNA read from the CDR3 is TGTGCCAGCAGCTTGTCGGGGAAGGATGAG. Protein product: CASSLSGKDE. The whole CDR3 region reads CASSLSGKDEQFF. Full variable domain (rest looked up from reference TRBV5-4 and TRBJ2-1): ETGVTQSPTHLIKTRGQQVTLRCSSQSGHNTVSWYQQALGQGPQFIFQYYREEENGRGNFPPRFSGLQFPNYSSELNVNALELDDSALYLCASSLSGKDEQFFGPGTRLTVL.

In regard to this clone: The CDR3 goes on 3 residues after the read ends, and that part is filled in from the germline J gene. The chain joins TRBV20-1 to TRBJ1-6; 8 positions agree with TRBD1. Germline values: CDR1 DFQATT, CDR2 SNEGSKA (reference sequence). CDR3 length equals 15 residues. The part of the CDR3 DNA that was read is TGCAGTGCTAGAGATGGGGGACAGGCCCCTTTGGCC. Its translation: CSARDGGQAPLA. In full, the CDR3 is CSARDGGQAPLALHF.

CDR3 loop: CASSDFGWETQYF. The part of the CDR3 DNA that was read is TGTGCCAGCAGTGATTTCGGGTGGGAGACC. The J gene is TRBJ2-5, the V gene TRBV6-1; D not certain. The read stops 3 residues short of the end of the CDR3; the missing end is completed from the germline J gene. V was clipped by 3 bases and J by 5 bases, with 10 bases between them. CDR1 is MNHNS, CDR2 SASEGT, per germline. This CDR3 spans 13 amino acids.

CDR3 sequence reads: CASSYSGLAGVYNEQFF. The sequenced part of the CDR3 DNA is TGTGCCAGCAGTTACTCGGGACTAGCGGGGGTCTACAATGAG. The chain uses TRBV6-2 or TRBV6-3 and TRBJ2-1; 14 bases are a match to TRBD2. The observed sequence ends 3 residues before the CDR3 terminus, with the missing tail filled in from the germline J gene. CDR1 MNHEY and CDR2 SVGEGT come from the germline V gene. After removal of 0 bases from V and 3 bases from J, the junction contained 1 base not matched to a gene. The CDR3 spans 17 residues.